Below, one T cell receptor (beta chain) is given with its context. The source of the sample is a study of blood T cell repertoires in COVID-19. Study processing details: For nucleated cells, counts were estimated from reference gene primer amplification. TCRdb's copy holds only in-frame clones and misses some; the assay was immunoSEQ multiplex PCR. V, J and clone size reflect that table, while D and trimming were determined from the DNA. Counted here are 180,000 or so clones, 70% to 80% occurring once; the ten biggest clones make up about 9%. The TCR originated in a woman aged 50 to 60 with active or convalescent COVID-19. The sequencing sample was made of peripheral blood.

The CDR3 loop is CASSLEGQVYGYTF. The CDR3, as DNA: TGTGCCAGCAGCTTAGAGGGACAAGTATATGGCTACACCTTC. The rearrangement uses TRBV7-2 and TRBJ1-2; TRBD1 might be the D (6 bases). CDR3 length: 14 residues. Looked up from germline, CDR1 is SGHTA and CDR2 is FQGNSA. V was clipped by 1 base and J by 5 bases, with 11 bases between them.